Listed here is a single TCR beta chain. What this receptor recognizes is not known. Base qualities are missing; no much larger clone stands one base away. This entry comes from a study of blood T cell repertoires in COVID-19 (dated by TCRdb to about 2020). At the level of the whole study: Samples from collaborators originated in the United States, Italy and Spain and spanned both the acute and convalescent phases of COVID-19. The material from the prospective study consisted of cDNA or gDNA derived from T cells, B-cell-depleted T cells, or PBMCs. Deeply sampled blood TCRbeta repertoires from subjects exposed to, actively infected with, or recovered from COVID-19 were included in the dataset. The repertoires were released in a freely available public database intended as a resource for research on the immune response to SARS-CoV-2. The samples were drawn from the first 160 participants of the ongoing ImmuneRACE study and from 1,254 subjects provided by 6 global collaborators. Sample metadata almost always included a de-identified subject ID, COVID-19 status, age in years and sex. Where HLA class I and class II types were available, the types were taken from metadata supplied by the sample provider, not from assay-based typing.

TCRbeta CDR3 regions were amplified from genomic DNA using the immunoSEQ Assay, a bias-controlled multiplex PCR. Per the source publication's procedure: Within the assay, amplification of reference gene primers was used to estimate how many nucleated cells each sample contained. Sequence reads were collapsed and filtered to measure the absolute abundance of every unique TCRbeta CDR3 rearrangement. For each sample, productive Simpson clonality was calculated as the square root of Simpson's diversity index across productive rearrangements. Drawn from immuneACCESS, this table holds only the in-frame rearrangements with V and J called that TCRdb kept. Clones are partly lost; checked studies trace under half to an unresolved V gene and leave the rest unexplained. For V, J and clone size, that table is used; D and trimming come from the DNA. In all, the sample holds over 130,000 clones, and about 82% of those were seen once. The ten largest clones capture 4.5% of the sample.

What the authors observed across the whole study: How much clinical and demographic metadata was included differed by source and by participant, and the metadata was provided uncurated.

Based on the germline V gene, the CDR1 and CDR2 sequences are SGHNT and YENEEA. V and J lose 0 bases and 5 bases, and a span of 8 bases separates them. Spanning cysteine to phenylalanine, the CDR3 consists of 13 amino acids. Of the read, only the CDR3 DNA is kept; its 39 bases are in frame from base 1. The collaborating institutions used their own protocols to collect whole blood in K2EDTA tubes. For TCRbeta analysis, collaborators shipped samples in one of three forms: frozen whole blood, isolated PBMCs, or DNA extracted from either of those sample types. The clonotype originates from a woman of 80 years or more with active or convalescent COVID-19. This chain joins TRBV11-3 to TRBJ2-7; the D gene is perhaps TRBD1, from 6 matching bases. Sequenced material: peripheral blood. This receptor carries the CDR3 CASSLDYRDEQYF. The DNA is TGTGCCAGCAGCTTAGATTACAGGGACGAGCAGTACTTC.